These 20 T cell receptor beta chains originate from one sample sequenced in a study of cytomegalovirus exposure and HLA in healthy donors. Primers for the PCR totalled 60 Vbeta and 13 Jbeta. Using immunoSEQ multiplex PCR, the repertoire was profiled, and TCRdb retains in-frame clones only, with some absent. The sample shows around 100,000 clones, and roughly 3.7% sits with its ten largest clones. What was sequenced was PBMCs. The source of these receptors is a man under 40 in good health and CMV-seronegative.

The chain employs TRBV6-6 and TRBJ1-1; 7 positions match TRBD1. This CDR3 has 13 residues. Losses at the gene ends were 7 bases for V and 5 bases for J; bases not matched to a gene: 7. CDR1 MNHNY and CDR2 SVGAGI come from the germline V gene (reference sequence). The CDR3 region is CASTLDRMTEAFF. In nucleotides, the CDR3 is TGTGCCAGCACCCTGGACAGGATGACTGAAGCTTTCTTT.

The chain couples TRBV13 to TRBJ2-5; TRBD1 might be the D (6 bases). Germline CDR1 reads PRHDT; CDR2 reads FYEKMQ (reference sequence). The CDR3 is 17 residues long. V shed 1 base and J shed 0 bases, with 15 bases lying between them. The CDR3 sequence is CASSLAANRGYQETQYF. The CDR3 coding sequence is TGTGCCAGCAGCTTAGCGGCGAATAGGGGGTACCAAGAGACCCAGTACTTC. Full variable domain (missing parts from reference TRBV13 and TRBJ2-5): AAGVIQSPRHLIKEKRETATLKCYPIPRHDTVYWYQQGPGQDPQFLISFYEKMQSDKGSIPDRFSAQQFSDYHSELNMSSLELGDSALYFCASSLAANRGYQETQYFGPGTRLLVL.

V gene TRBV6-5 combines with J gene TRBJ1-5; 7 bases line up with TRBD1. The CDR3 runs to 15 residues. Trimming cost V 5 bases and J 5 bases; bases outside gene matches: 9. Germline CDR1 MNHEY, CDR2 SVGAGI. The DNA for the CDR3 is TGTGCCAGCAGTCGGCGACAGGGCCCAGATCAGCCCCAGCATTTT. Its translation: CASSRRQGPDQPQHF.

Concerning this clone: Compared with germline, one end of the junction differs, possibly owing to a read error. The V gene is TRBV2, the J gene TRBJ2-7; D ambiguous. Looked up from germline, CDR1 is SNHLY and CDR2 is FYNNEI. The CDR3 is 12 amino acids. The CDR3 DNA follows: TGTGCGAGCACCCGAGGTAGCTACGAGCAGTACTTC. This translates into CASTRGSYEQYF.

The chain is built from TRBV12-1 and TRBJ2-5; the tabulated D call, TRBD2, remains unverified against the DNA. TRBV12-1 is tagged as a pseudogene. The CDR3 length is 12 residues. The CDR3 DNA is TGTGCCAGCAGCAAGCGTCGAGAGACCCAGTACTTC. This encodes CASSKRRETQYF.

The chain links TRBV27 to TRBJ2-7, with 8 nucleotides matching TRBD2. The V segment lost 6 bases and the J segment 7 bases; nucleotides outside the gene matches: 11. The CDR3 consists of 14 residues. Germline CDR1 reads MNHEY; CDR2 reads SMNVEV (reference sequence). The CDR3 here is CASRSSGGPREQYF. Here the CDR3 DNA reads TGTGCCAGCAGGTCCAGCGGGGGCCCACGGGAGCAGTACTTC.

The chain couples TRBV7-8 to TRBJ2-7; 7 bases are a match to TRBD2. Germline CDR1 and CDR2: SGHVS and FQNEAQ. The CDR3 spans 12 residues. Trimming at V came to 5 bases and at J to 9 bases, leaving 7 bases not matched to a gene. The CDR3 DNA reads TGTGCCAGCAGCCAGGAGCGGGGCTCGCAGTACTTC. This sequence encodes CASSQERGSQYF.

V usage is TRBV5-4 and J usage is TRBJ2-1, with 8 bases matching TRBD2. The germline CDR1 and CDR2 sequences are SGHNT and YYREEE (reference sequence). This CDR3 spans 14 amino acids. Trimming took 2 bases from V and 8 from J; bases not matched to a gene: 6. The CDR3 sequence: CASSFSGGGDEQFF. For the CDR3, the DNA is TGTGCCAGCAGCTTTTCCGGGGGGGGAGATGAGCAGTTCTTC.

As for this clone: It is likely a read error, because the conserved phenylalanine at the end of the CDR3 is missing. No DNA is shown, since the ends of the CDR3 on it are uncertain; the CDR3 is the one TCRdb lists. The V and J genes are TRBV3-2 and TRBJ1-2. TRBV3-2 is recorded as a pseudogene. The CDR3 extends over 8 residues, inclusive of both ends. The chain's CDR3 is CASSQIEN.

The gene calls are TRBV5-6 and TRBJ1-2; TRBD1 might be the D (5 bases). This CDR3 spans 14 amino acids. Germline V gene lookup returns CDR1 SGHDT and CDR2 YYEEEE. The V gene lost 5 bases and the J gene lost 4 bases, with 15 bases spanning the gap. The CDR3 coding sequence is TGTGCCAGCAGTCTTTGGGGGGTGGGCTATGGCTACACCTTC. Residues: CASSLWGVGYGYTF.

The chain employs TRBV11-2 and TRBJ2-5; no reliable D call. The J call may not be correct, given that the DNA end is closer to TRBJ2-7. This CDR3 spans 13 amino acids. Germline CDR1 reads SGHAT; CDR2 reads FQNNGV. The CDR3 loop reads CASSLVLRSEQYF. The CDR3 DNA reads as TGTGCCAGCAGCTTAGTTCTTCGGTCCGAGCAGTACTTC.

The chain recombines TRBV4-2 with TRBJ1-4; perhaps TRBD1 as D (6 bases). The germline CDR1 and CDR2 sequences are LGHNA and YNFKEQ. V was cut by 4 bases and J by 10 bases, with 19 bases left in between. There are 15 residues in the CDR3. The DNA for the CDR3 is TGTGCCAGCAGCCGCGGACAGTTCGAGTTCGGAAAACTGTTTTTT. It codes for CASSRGQFEFGKLFF.

This rearrangement joins TRBV7-8 to TRBJ1-2; the D gene is possibly TRBD1 (6 bases). The CDR3 is 13 residues long. CDR1 is SGHVS, CDR2 FQNEAQ, per germline. V was trimmed by 1 base and J by 7 bases, leaving 10 bases between them. The CDR3 here is CASSLGQGFGYTF. The DNA for the CDR3 is TGTGCCAGCAGCTTAGGTCAGGGGTTTGGCTACACCTTC. The full variable domain, in which reference TRBV7-8 and TRBJ1-2 provide the parts outside the CDR3, is GAGVSQSPRYKVAKRGQDVALRCDPISGHVSLFWYQQALGQGPEFLTYFQNEAQLDKSGLPSDRFFAERPEGSVSTLKIQRTQQEDSAVYLCASSLGQGFGYTFGSGTRLTVV.

V usage is TRBV28 and J usage is TRBJ1-2; maybe TRBD1 (6 bases). Trimming removed 1 base from V and 3 bases from J, with 6 bases in between. CDR1 is MDHEN, CDR2 SYDVKM, per germline. The CDR3 runs to 13 residues. The CDR3 reads CASSLSGDYGYTF. As DNA, the CDR3 is TGTGCCAGCAGTTTATCAGGGGACTATGGCTACACCTTC.

V is TRBV19 and J is TRBJ2-6; 7 nucleotides agree with TRBD1. This CDR3 has 16 residues. V lost 4 bases to trimming and J lost 4 bases; unmatched junction nucleotides: 7. CDR1 is LNHDA, CDR2 SQIVND, per germline (reference sequence). The CDR3 loop is CASSTVGTAGANVLTF. The CDR3 DNA sequence: TGTGCCAGTAGTACGGTCGGGACAGCCGGGGCCAACGTCCTGACTTTC.

The chain carries TRBV5-1 and TRBJ1-2; 9 bases match TRBD1. J was trimmed by 0 bases and V by 4 bases; bases with no gene match: 7. CDR3 length: 16 residues. The germline CDR1 and CDR2 sequences are SGHRS and YFSETQ. The CDR3 bases are TGCGCCAGCAGCAGACAGGGGGACCCTACTAACTATGGCTACACCTTC. The encoded protein is CASSRQGDPTNYGYTF.

The chain recombines TRBV10-3 with TRBJ2-5; perhaps TRBD2 as D (6 bases). Germline loops: CDR1 ENHRY, CDR2 SYGVKD. Trimming removed 1 base at V and 11 bases at J, with 20 bases between. There are 15 residues in the CDR3. CDR3 protein: CAISEWGNRAREQYF. The CDR3 nucleotides are TGTGCCATCAGTGAGTGGGGGAACCGGGCCCGGGAGCAGTACTTC.

This chain uses TRBV18 with TRBJ1-5; 7 nucleotides align to TRBD1. CDR3 length: 15 residues. V was clipped by 6 bases and J by 1 base; unmatched bases: 6. Germline lookup yields CDR1 KGHSH and CDR2 LQKENI. CDR3 coding DNA: TGTGCCAGCTCTCCTACAGGGGCGAGCAATCAGCCCCAGCATTTT. It codes for CASSPTGASNQPQHF. The full variable domain, rest sourced from reference TRBV18 and TRBJ1-5, is NAGVMQNPRHLVRRRGQEARLRCSPMKGHSHVYWYRQLPEEGLKFMVYLQKENIIDESGMPKERFSAEFPKEGPSILRIQQVVRGDSAAYFCASSPTGASNQPQHFGDGTRLSIL.

The chain combines TRBV5-1 with TRBJ1-6; D not resolved. Between the trimmed V and J ends, which lost 4 bases and 8 bases, there was a span of 10 bases. The CDR3 is 13 amino acids. Germline CDR1 and CDR2: SGHRS and YFSETQ. The CDR3 here is CASSRSQDSPLHF. The CDR3 DNA reads as TGCGCCAGCAGCCGCTCCCAGGATTCACCCCTCCACTTT.

The chain is built from TRBV5-6 and TRBJ2-7; weak D call: TRBD1 (5 bases). The CDR3 sequence is 12 residues long. In germline, CDR1 is SGHDT, CDR2 YYEEEE. The germline V and J ends were trimmed by 0 bases and 5 bases, with 6 bases remaining between them. CDR3 in amino acids: CASSLGGHEQYF. The CDR3 DNA reads TGTGCCAGCAGCTTGGGGGGCCACGAGCAGTACTTC. Looking up the rest from reference TRBV5-6 and TRBJ2-7 gives the full variable domain: DAGVTQSPTHLIKTRGQQVTLRCSPKSGHDTVSWYQQALGQGPQFIFQYYEEEERQRGNFPDRFSGHQFPNYSSELNVNALLLGDSALYLCASSLGGHEQYFGPGTRLTVT.